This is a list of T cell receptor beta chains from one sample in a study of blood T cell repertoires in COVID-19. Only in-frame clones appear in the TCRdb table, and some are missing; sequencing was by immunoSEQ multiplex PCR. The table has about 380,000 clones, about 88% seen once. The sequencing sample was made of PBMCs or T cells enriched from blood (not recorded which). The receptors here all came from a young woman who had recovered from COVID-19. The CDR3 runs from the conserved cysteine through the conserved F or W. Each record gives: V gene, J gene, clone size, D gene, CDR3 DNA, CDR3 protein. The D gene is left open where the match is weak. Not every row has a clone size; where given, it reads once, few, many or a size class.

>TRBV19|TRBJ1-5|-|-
TGTGCCAGTAGTACCCTCGGACAGCCACTTTATAGCAATCAGCCCCAGCATTTT
CASSTLGQPLYSNQPQHF
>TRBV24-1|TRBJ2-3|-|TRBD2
TGTGCCACCAGTGATTGGACTAGCGGGGGCAGAGATACGCAGTATTTT
CATSDWTSGGRDTQYF
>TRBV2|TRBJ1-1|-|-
TGTGCCAGTAAGGACAGATCGAACACTGAAGCTTTCTTT
CASKDRSNTEAFF
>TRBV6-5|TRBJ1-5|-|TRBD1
TGTGCCAGCAGTTACGGGTCAGGGGGCTCCCAGCATTTT
CASSYGSGGSQHF
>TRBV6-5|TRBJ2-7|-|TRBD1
TGTGCCAGCAGTTACCGGGACAGTTACGAGCAGTACTTC
CASSYRDSYEQYF
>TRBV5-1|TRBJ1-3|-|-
TGCGCCAGCAGCCCAAGGGACACCTCCTCTGGAAACACCATATATTTT
CASSPRDTSSGNTIYF
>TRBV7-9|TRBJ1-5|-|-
TGTGCCAGCAGCTTAGCGGGACATCGGAATCAGCCCCAGCATTTT
CASSLAGHRNQPQHF
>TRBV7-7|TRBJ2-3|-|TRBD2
TGTGCTAGCAGCTCGGGACTAGCGGGGGGCCAGAGCACAGATACGCAGTATTTT
CASSSGLAGGQSTDTQYF
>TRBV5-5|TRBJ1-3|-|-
TGTGCCAGCAGGGCAACAGGGACCTCTGGAAACACCATATATTTT
CASRATGTSGNTIYF
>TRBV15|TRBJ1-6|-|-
TGTGCCACCAGCAGTTCCCCGGACAGTAAAAATTCACCCCTCCACTTT
CATSSSPDSKNSPLHF
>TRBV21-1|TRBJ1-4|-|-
TGTGCCAGCAGCAAAGTGACAGGGGCGGATGAAAAACTGTTTTTT
CASSKVTGADEKLFF
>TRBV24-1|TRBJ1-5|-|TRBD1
TGTGCCACCAGTGATTTAGGGACAGGGTACCCCTATAGCAATCAGCCCCAGCATTTT
CATSDLGTGYPYSNQPQHF
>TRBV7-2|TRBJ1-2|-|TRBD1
TGTGCCAGCAGCTCCATAGGGGGACAGGGGGCGGGTGGCTACACCTTC
CASSSIGGQGAGGYTF
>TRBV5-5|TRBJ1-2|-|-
TGTGCCAGCAGCTTGGAACCTACGACTAACTATGGCTACACCTTC
CASSLEPTTNYGYTF
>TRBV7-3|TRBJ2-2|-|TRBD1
TGTGCCAGCCGAACGGGGACAGGATCGAACACCGGGGAGCTGTTTTTT
CASRTGTGSNTGELFF
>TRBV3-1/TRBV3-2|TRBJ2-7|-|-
TGTGCCAGCAGCCAAGCTAAACACGAGCAGTACTTC
CASSQAKHEQYF
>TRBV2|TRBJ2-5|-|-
TGTGCCAGCAGTGTCGACACCACATGGGAGACCCAGTACTTC
CASSVDTTWETQYF
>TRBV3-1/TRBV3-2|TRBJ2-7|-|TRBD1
TGTGCCAGCGGCATACAGGGGGCTTACGAGCAGTACTTC
CASGIQGAYEQYF
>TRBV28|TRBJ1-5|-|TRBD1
TGTGCCAGCAGACTCCCCGGGACAGGGGGACAGCCCCAGCATTTT
CASRLPGTGGQPQHF
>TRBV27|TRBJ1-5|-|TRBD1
TGTGCCAGCAGCGTAACAGGGGGGGGAGTTATTCAGCCCCAGCATTTT
CASSVTGGGVIQPQHF
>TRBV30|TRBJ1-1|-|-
TGTGCCTGGACCAGGGGATTGAACACTGAAGCTTTCTTT
CAWTRGLNTEAFF
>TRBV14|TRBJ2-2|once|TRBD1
TGTGCCAGCAGCACAGGGGTGGGCACCGGGGAGCTGTTTTTT
CASSTGVGTGELFF
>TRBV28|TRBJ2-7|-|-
TGTGCCAGCAGTTTTTCGGTTCTTTACGAGCAGTACTTC
CASSFSVLYEQYF
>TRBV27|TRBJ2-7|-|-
TGTGCCAGCAGTTTAGTGGTGAGCTCCTACGAGCAGTACTTC
CASSLVVSSYEQYF
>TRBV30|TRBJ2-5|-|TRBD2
TGTGCCTGGAGCACGGGACTAGCGGGGGGGCAAGAGACCCAGTACTTC
CAWSTGLAGGQETQYF
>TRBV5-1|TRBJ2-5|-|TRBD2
TGCGCCAGCAGCCTTAGCGGGGGGGCCGGAGAGACCCAGTACTTC
CASSLSGGAGETQYF
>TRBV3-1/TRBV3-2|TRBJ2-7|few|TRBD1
TGTGCCAGCAGCCAGCCGGTGACAGGGGGCGCGTACGAGCAGTACTTC
CASSQPVTGGAYEQYF
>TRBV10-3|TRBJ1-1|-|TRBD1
TGTGCCATCAGTGTGGACAGGGAGAACACTGAAGCTTTCTTT
CAISVDRENTEAFF
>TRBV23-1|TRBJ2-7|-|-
TGCGCCAGCAGTCAATCGGCACAGGGCCCGCTTCCCACCTACGAGCAGTACTTC
CASSQSAQGPLPTYEQYF
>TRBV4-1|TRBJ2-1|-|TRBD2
TGCGCCAGCAGCCCTCACGGGGGCGGGGGGCGACGGGATGAGCAGTTCTTC
CASSPHGGGGRRDEQFF
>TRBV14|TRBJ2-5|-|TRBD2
TGTGCCAGCAGCCAAGGGACTAGCGGGGCGTGGGAGACCCAGTACTTC
CASSQGTSGAWETQYF
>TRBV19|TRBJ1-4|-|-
TGTGCCAGTAGTCCCCCCAGGGGATCAACTAATGAAAAACTGTTTTTT
CASSPPRGSTNEKLFF
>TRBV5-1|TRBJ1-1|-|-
TGCGCCAGCAGCCGAATCGGGCAGGGGAGCACTGAAGCTTTCTTT
CASSRIGQGSTEAFF
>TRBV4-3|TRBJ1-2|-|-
TGCGCCAGCAGCCCCCCCTTGTCAGGGGTCTATGGCTACACCTTC
CASSPPLSGVYGYTF
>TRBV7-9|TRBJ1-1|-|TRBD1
TGTGCCAGCAGCACTAGGGACAGCGGATCGAACACTGAAGCTTTCTTT
CASSTRDSGSNTEAFF
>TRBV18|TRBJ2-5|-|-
TGTGCCAGCTCACCCGCGTTGGAGACCCAGTACTTC
CASSPALETQYF
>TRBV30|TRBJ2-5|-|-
TGTGCCTGGAGTTACAGGGATCGGGAGACCCAGTACTTC
CAWSYRDRETQYF
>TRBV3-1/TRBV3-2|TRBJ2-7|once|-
TGTGCCAGCAGCCAAGATTCCGGTTACCCCTACGAGCAGTACTTC
CASSQDSGYPYEQYF
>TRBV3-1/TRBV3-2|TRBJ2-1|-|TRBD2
TGTGCCAGCAGCCCGCATAGCGGGGGGGCCAATGAGCAGTTCTTC
CASSPHSGGANEQFF
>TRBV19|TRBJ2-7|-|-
TGTGCCAGTAGTAGAAAGGCTAGCTCCTACGAGCAGTACTTC
CASSRKASSYEQYF
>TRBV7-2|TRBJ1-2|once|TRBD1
TGTGCCAGCAGGGCTACCGGGACAGCGGGCGGCTACACCTTC
CASRATGTAGGYTF
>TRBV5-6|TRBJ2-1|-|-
TGTGCCAGCAGCCCCACAGGGTATACCTACAATGAGCAGTTCTTC
CASSPTGYTYNEQFF
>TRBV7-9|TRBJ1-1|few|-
TGTGCCAGCAGCCCCTCTGGGGCTGCTGAAGCTTTCTTT
CASSPSGAAEAFF
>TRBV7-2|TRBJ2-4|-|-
TGTGCGAGCAGATCCGGGACCGGGGGAAACATTCAGTACTTC
CASRSGTGGNIQYF